This TCR beta chain was found in a study of shared clonotypes between healthy human individuals. The V gene's germline CDR1 is SGHRS and CDR2 YFSETQ. Deletions cut 4 bases from V and 0 bases from J, with 13 bases between. The CDR3 has 15 amino acids. The method was immunoSEQ multiplex PCR; TCRdb's version includes in-frame clones alone and lacks a portion of them. The data show about half a million clones, about 85% seen once. The receptor's source is a woman aged 40 to 49 in good health. Some clones in this sample may be carry-over from other donors' samples. The V and J genes are TRBV5-1 and TRBJ1-1; D gene unclear. The sample consisted of PBMCs. CDR3 nucleotide sequence: TGCGCCAGCAGCGTTGAGGGATCACTGAACACTGAAGCTTTCTTT. Its translation: CASSVEGSLNTEAFF.